This TCR beta chain originates from a study of Graves' ophthalmopathy and Graves' hyperthyroidism. Study-level points and caveats: Most thyroid clonotypes expanded beyond 0.001 frequency were also found in blood.

V lost 0 bases and J lost 8, with 19 bases in between. The CDR3 covers 16 residues. Per the germline V gene, CDR1 is MNHEY and CDR2 is SVGAGI. RNA transcripts were the source from which TCR beta CDR3 regions were amplified. RT-PCR was first run with HTBI primers, then multiplex PCR in a second round. TCRdb analysed the multiplex PCR reads with MiXCR anew, one entry per CDR3 protein. The table has 500,000 to 700,000 distinct CDR3 sequences, 20% to 25% seen once. Stable hyperthyroidism meant no ophthalmopathy within 18 months of follow-up. This clonotype was counted a single time. Antigen unknown. Sequenced material: peripheral blood. The TCR sequence derives from a woman younger than 30 with stable Graves' hyperthyroidism. Some clones in this sample may be carry-over from other donors' samples. V gene TRBV6-5 combines with J gene TRBJ1-1; D remains unclear. For the CDR3, the DNA is TGTGCCAGCAGTTACTCGAATCAAAGGATGGAGTCCGAAGCTTTCTTT. It translates to CASSYSNQRMESEAFF.